A selection of T cell receptor beta chains follows, all from one sample in a study of blood T cell repertoires in COVID-19. The repertoire was sequenced with immunoSEQ multiplex PCR; TCRdb's copy has only in-frame clones and lacks some. The table records tens of thousands of clones, around 80% of them present only once. Sequencing was done on a sample of peripheral blood. The source of these receptors is a man aged 45-65 years with active COVID-19. Each CDR3 is given with its conserved first and last residue. A D gene is named only where the DNA matches it firmly. Clone size is not always given. Where it is, it says once, few, many or a class for expanded clones.

CDR3aa: CASSLGGAGAQNEQFF
CDR3nt: TGTGCCAGCAGCTTAGGAGGAGCGGGAGCGCAAAATGAGCAGTTCTTC
d_gene: TRBD2
j_gene: TRBJ2-1
abundance: .
v_gene: TRBV7-2

CDR3aa: CASSGHGTAYEQYF
CDR3nt: TGTGCCAGCAGCGGTCACGGGACAGCCTACGAGCAGTACTTC
d_gene: TRBD1
j_gene: TRBJ2-7
abundance: .
v_gene: TRBV7-9

CDR3aa: CASSLEPGSISPLHF
CDR3nt: TGTGCCAGCAGCTTAGAACCGGGATCAATTTCACCCCTCCACTTT
d_gene: .
j_gene: TRBJ1-6
abundance: few
v_gene: TRBV7-2

CDR3aa: CASSSVKRDRVMIF
CDR3nt: TGTGCCAGCAGCTCCGTTAAGCGGGACAGGGTAATGATCTTC
d_gene: TRBD1
j_gene: TRBJ2-1
abundance: .
v_gene: TRBV11-2

CDR3aa: CASSLRLTNF
CDR3nt: TGTGCCAGCAGCTTAAGATTAACAAATTTT
d_gene: .
j_gene: TRBJ2-3
abundance: .
v_gene: TRBV11-3

CDR3aa: CASRLDRGDQPQHF
CDR3nt: TGTGCCAGCAGGCTTGACAGGGGTGACCAGCCCCAGCATTTT
d_gene: TRBD1
j_gene: TRBJ1-5
abundance: few
v_gene: TRBV28

CDR3aa: CATWPPDRGYEQYF
CDR3nt: TGTGCCACCTGGCCCCCGGACAGGGGCTACGAGCAGTACTTC
d_gene: TRBD1
j_gene: TRBJ2-7
abundance: .
v_gene: TRBV24-1

CDR3aa: CASSTGTGETEQYF
CDR3nt: TGCGCCAGCTCGACCGGGACAGGGGAAACCGAGCAGTACTTC
d_gene: TRBD1
j_gene: TRBJ2-7
abundance: .
v_gene: TRBV4-1

CDR3aa: CASSMGGEGGYTF
CDR3nt: TGTGCCAGCAGCATGGGAGGGGAGGGAGGCTACACCTTC
d_gene: .
j_gene: TRBJ1-2
abundance: .
v_gene: TRBV9

CDR3aa: CASSQDELAAETGELFF
CDR3nt: TGTGCCAGCAGCCAAGATGAACTAGCGGCGGAGACCGGGGAGCTGTTTTTT
d_gene: TRBD2
j_gene: TRBJ2-2
abundance: .
v_gene: TRBV14

CDR3aa: CASRSQGDDGELFF
CDR3nt: TGTGCCAGCAGGTCACAGGGGGATGACGGGGAGCTGTTTTTT
d_gene: TRBD1
j_gene: TRBJ2-2
abundance: .
v_gene: TRBV27

CDR3aa: CASSASGGAPNEQFF
CDR3nt: TGTGCCAGCAGCGCAAGCGGGGGGGCCCCCAATGAGCAGTTCTTC
d_gene: TRBD2
j_gene: TRBJ2-1
abundance: .
v_gene: TRBV9

CDR3aa: CASSSGTGAGEQYF
CDR3nt: TGTGCCAGCAGCTCCGGGACAGGGGCGGGCGAGCAGTACTTC
d_gene: TRBD1
j_gene: TRBJ2-7
abundance: .
v_gene: TRBV6-5

CDR3aa: CASSTGSGELFF
CDR3nt: TGTGCCAGCAGTACAGGGTCCGGGGAGCTGTTTTTT
d_gene: .
j_gene: TRBJ2-2
abundance: .
v_gene: TRBV2

CDR3aa: CASSAGTRTQETQYF
CDR3nt: TGTGCCAGCAGCGCCGGGACTAGAACCCAAGAGACCCAGTACTTC
d_gene: TRBD2
j_gene: TRBJ2-5
abundance: .
v_gene: TRBV11-1

CDR3aa: CASSYRREKRDTQYF
CDR3nt: TGTGCCAGCAGCTATCGGCGGGAGAAGCGAGATACGCAGTATTTT
d_gene: TRBD2
j_gene: TRBJ2-3
abundance: .
v_gene: TRBV7-9

CDR3aa: CASSTRQGNEGETQYF
CDR3nt: TGCGCCAGCAGCACCCGACAGGGGAACGAGGGAGAGACCCAGTACTTC
d_gene: TRBD1
j_gene: TRBJ2-5
abundance: .
v_gene: TRBV5-1

CDR3aa: CASSYGGAPTDTQYF
CDR3nt: TGTGCCAGCAGCTACGGGGGGGCCCCCACAGATACGCAGTATTTT
d_gene: TRBD2
j_gene: TRBJ2-3
abundance: .
v_gene: TRBV2

CDR3aa: CASSLTQTPLHF
CDR3nt: TGTGCCAGCAGTTTAACGCAGACACCCCTCCACTTT
d_gene: .
j_gene: TRBJ1-6
abundance: .
v_gene: TRBV12-3/TRBV12-4

CDR3aa: CSASSVAEAFF
CDR3nt: TGCAGTGCTAGTTCGGTCGCTGAAGCTTTCTTT
d_gene: .
j_gene: TRBJ1-1
abundance: few
v_gene: TRBV20-1

CDR3aa: CASSLTSRTGGGYTF
CDR3nt: TGTGCCAGCAGTCTGACCTCCCGGACAGGGGGTGGCTACACCTTC
d_gene: TRBD1
j_gene: TRBJ1-2
abundance: .
v_gene: TRBV6-5

CDR3aa: CASSSLAGGPGETQYF
CDR3nt: TGTGCCAGCAGCTCCCTAGCGGGAGGGCCGGGGGAGACCCAGTACTTC
d_gene: TRBD2
j_gene: TRBJ2-5
abundance: .
v_gene: TRBV7-6

CDR3aa: CAWANQRQRGARSGSYEQYF
CDR3nt: TGTGCCTGGGCAAATCAACGCCAGCGGGGGGCCCGCTCGGGCTCCTACGAGCAGTACTTC
d_gene: TRBD2
j_gene: TRBJ2-7
abundance: few
v_gene: TRBV30

CDR3aa: CASSVLGQDRNTIYF
CDR3nt: TGTGCCAGCAGCGTTTTGGGACAGGATAGAAACACCATATATTTT
d_gene: TRBD1
j_gene: TRBJ1-3
abundance: .
v_gene: TRBV7-8

CDR3aa: CASSRFGQAPQETQYF
CDR3nt: TGCGCCAGCAGCCGATTCGGACAGGCTCCCCAAGAGACCCAGTACTTC
d_gene: TRBD1
j_gene: TRBJ2-5
abundance: .
v_gene: TRBV23-1